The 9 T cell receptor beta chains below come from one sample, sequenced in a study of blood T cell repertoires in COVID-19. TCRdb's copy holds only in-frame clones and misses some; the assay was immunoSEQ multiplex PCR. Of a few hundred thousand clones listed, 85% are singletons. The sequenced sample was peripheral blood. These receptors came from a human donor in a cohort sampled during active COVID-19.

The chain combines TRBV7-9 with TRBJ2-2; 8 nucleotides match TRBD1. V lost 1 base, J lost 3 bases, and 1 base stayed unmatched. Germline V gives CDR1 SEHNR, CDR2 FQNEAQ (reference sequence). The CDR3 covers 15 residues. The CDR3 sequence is CASSLEGQDTGELFF. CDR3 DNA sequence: TGTGCCAGCAGCTTAGAGGGACAGGACACCGGGGAGCTGTTTTTT. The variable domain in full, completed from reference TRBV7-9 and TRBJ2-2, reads DTGVSQNPRHKITKRGQNVTFRCDPISEHNRLYWYRQTLGQGPEFLTYFQNEAQLEKSRLLSDRFSAERPKGSFSTLEIQRTEQGDSAMYLCASSLEGQDTGELFFGEGSRLTVL.

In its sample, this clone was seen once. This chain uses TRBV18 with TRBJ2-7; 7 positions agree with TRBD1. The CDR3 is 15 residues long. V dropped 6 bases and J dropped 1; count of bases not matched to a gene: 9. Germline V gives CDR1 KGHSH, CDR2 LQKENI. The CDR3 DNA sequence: TGTGCCAGCTCTCTCCAGGGGGTCACATCCTACGAGCAGTACTTC. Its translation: CASSLQGVTSYEQYF.

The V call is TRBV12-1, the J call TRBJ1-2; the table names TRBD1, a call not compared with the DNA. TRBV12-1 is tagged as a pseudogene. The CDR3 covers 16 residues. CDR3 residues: CASSFTLCQKRQFSTF. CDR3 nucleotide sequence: TGTGCCAGCAGCTTCACCCTCTGCCAGAAGAGACAGTTTAGCACCTTC.

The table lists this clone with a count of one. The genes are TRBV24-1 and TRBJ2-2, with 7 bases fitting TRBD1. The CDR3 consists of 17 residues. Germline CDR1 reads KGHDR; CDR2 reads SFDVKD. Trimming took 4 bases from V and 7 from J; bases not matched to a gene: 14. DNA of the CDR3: TGTGCCACCAGTGACGGGGACAGTCCCGCTGTGGGCGGGGAGCTGTTTTTT. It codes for CATSDGDSPAVGGELFF.

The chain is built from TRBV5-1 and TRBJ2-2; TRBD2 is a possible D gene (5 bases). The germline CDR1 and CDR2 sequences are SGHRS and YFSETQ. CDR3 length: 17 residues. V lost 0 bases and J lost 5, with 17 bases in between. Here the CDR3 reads CASSLARGQVKTGELFF. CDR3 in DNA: TGCGCCAGCAGCTTGGCCCGCGGGCAGGTTAAAACCGGGGAGCTGTTTTTT.

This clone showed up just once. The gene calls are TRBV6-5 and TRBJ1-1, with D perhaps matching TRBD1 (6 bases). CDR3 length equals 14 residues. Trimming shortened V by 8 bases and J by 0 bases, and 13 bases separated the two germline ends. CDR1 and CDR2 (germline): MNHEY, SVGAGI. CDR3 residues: CASHRGDMNTEAFF. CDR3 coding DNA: TGTGCCAGCCATCGGGGGGACATGAACACTGAAGCTTTCTTT.

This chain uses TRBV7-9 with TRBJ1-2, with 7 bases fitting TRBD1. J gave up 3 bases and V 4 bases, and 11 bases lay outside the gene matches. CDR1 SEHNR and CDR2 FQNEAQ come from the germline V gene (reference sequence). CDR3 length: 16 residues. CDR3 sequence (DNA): TGTGCCAGCAGCTCCATGGGCGAGGGGGCACACTATGGCTACACCTTC. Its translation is CASSSMGEGAHYGYTF.

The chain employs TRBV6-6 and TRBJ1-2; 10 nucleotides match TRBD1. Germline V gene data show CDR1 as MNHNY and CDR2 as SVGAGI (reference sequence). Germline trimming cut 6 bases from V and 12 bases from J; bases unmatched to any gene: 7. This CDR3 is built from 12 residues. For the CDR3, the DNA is TGTGCCAGCAGCGTCGGGACAGGGGACCACACCTTC. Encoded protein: CASSVGTGDHTF.

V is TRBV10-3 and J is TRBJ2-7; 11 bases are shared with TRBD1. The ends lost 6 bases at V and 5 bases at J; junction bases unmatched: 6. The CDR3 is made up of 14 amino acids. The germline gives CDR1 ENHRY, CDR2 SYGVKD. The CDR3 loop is CAISSGQGVDEQYF. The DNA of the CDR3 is TGTGCCATCAGCTCGGGACAGGGGGTCGACGAGCAGTACTTC.